What follows are 30 T cell receptor beta chains derived from one specimen sequenced in a study of human T cells and chemical hapten exposure. TCRdb processed the RACE reads anew with MiXCR; each CDR3 protein has one entry. Among 40,000 to 45,000 distinct CDR3 sequences listed, more than 8.5% were seen once. Indicated time point: patch test 2, 6 weeks after DPC sensitization. Treatment described: therapeutic diphenylcyclopropenone sensitization with weekly scalp DPC. Sequenced here: whole blood, sampled in connection with sensitization to the hapten diphenylcyclopropenone (DPC). The receptors here all came from a woman between 40 and 55 years old with alopecia areata. Some clones in this sample may be carry-over from other donors' samples.

This clonotype was picked up many times. V and J are TRBV11-2 and TRBJ2-5; TRBD1 matches 7 bases. The CDR3 loop spans 13 amino acids. V shed 4 bases, J shed 4 bases, and the junction held 3 bases outside the gene matches. Germline CDR1 and CDR2: SGHAT and FQNNGV. CDR3 DNA: TGTGCCAGCAGCTCAGGGGGTGGAGAGACCCAGTACTTC. This translates into CASSSGGGETQYF.

In this sample, this clonotype turned up many times. It is unclear where the CDR3 begins or ends on the DNA, so no DNA is shown, and the CDR3 is as TCRdb lists it. This chain uses TRBV7-9 with TRBJ2-2; no check of the table's D call, TRBD1, against the DNA was made. CDR1 and CDR2 (germline): SEHNR, FQNEAQ (reference sequence). The CDR3 spans 18 residues, counting both ends. CDR3 residues: CASSFGDTDRGTPGSCFF.

This clonotype was counted between two and nine times. This may be a read error, as it is one base from a much larger clone. For the CDR3, the DNA is TGTGCCAGCAGTTCCTGGAGGCGAGGGGGACTCACTGAAGCTTTCTTT. Translation: CASSSWRRGGLTEAFF. The chain joins TRBV12-3 or TRBV12-4 to TRBJ1-1; D perhaps matches TRBD1 (6 bases). Trimming pared 4 bases from V and 4 bases from J, leaving 19 bases between. The CDR3 is made up of 16 amino acids.

This clonotype has ten or more counts. The chain carries TRBV5-1 and TRBJ2-3; D might be TRBD2 (6 bases). The CDR3 contains 15 residues. V lost 0 bases and J 5 bases, leaving 13 bases between the germline ends. Germline lookup yields CDR1 SGHRS and CDR2 YFSETQ. CDR3 residues: CASSLVLLGLDTQYF. CDR3 nucleotide sequence: TGCGCCAGCAGCTTGGTCCTCTTGGGACTAGATACGCAGTATTTT.

This clonotype has ten or more counts. This chain links TRBV15 with TRBJ1-2, with TRBD1 identical over 11 bases. Germline V lookup: CDR1 LNHNV, CDR2 YYDKDF (reference sequence). This CDR3 contains 19 residues. V shed 4 bases and J 5 bases; nucleotides not matched to a gene: 18. The CDR3, as DNA: TGTGCCACCAGCACCCGGGACAGGGGGAGACGAGGTGGACTTTATGGCTACACCTTC. Translated, it gives CATSTRDRGRRGGLYGYTF.

This clonotype has a count of ten or more. The CDR3: CASSYGRYRGVQEQYF. Here the CDR3 DNA reads TGTGCCAGCAGTTACGGTCGGTACAGGGGTGTGCAAGAGCAGTACTTC. The chain uses TRBV6-5 and TRBJ2-7, with TRBD1 matching over 7 bases. This CDR3 is 16 amino acids long. With 2 bases clipped from V and 7 bases from J, the junction kept 14 bases outside the gene matches. Germline V lookup: CDR1 MNHEY, CDR2 SVGAGI.

CDR3 protein: CASSSRLLGQPEAFF. CDR3 nucleotide sequence: TGTGCCAGCAGTTCCCGCCTCTTAGGGCAACCTGAAGCTTTCTTT. The rearrangement links TRBV12-3 or TRBV12-4 to TRBJ1-1; D is uncertain. V was trimmed by 4 bases and J by 6 bases, leaving 18 bases between them. The CDR3 length is 15 residues.

J is TRBJ2-1 and V is TRBV2; the match to TRBD2 covers 11 bases. CDR1 SNHLY and CDR2 FYNNEI come from the germline V gene. V lost 1 base, J lost 7 bases, and 6 bases stayed unmatched. CDR3 length: 16 amino acids. DNA for the CDR3: TGTGCCAGCAGTGAAGGCCTAGCGGGGGGTCTTAATGAGCAGTTCTTC. It specifies CASSEGLAGGLNEQFF.

The table lists this clonotype with many counts. The chain links TRBV19 to TRBJ1-4, with D unresolved. The CDR3 spans 14 residues. Germline lookup yields CDR1 LNHDA and CDR2 SQIVND (reference sequence). V shed 6 bases and J shed 0 bases, with 8 bases lying between them. In nucleotides, the CDR3 is TGTGCCAGTAGCGCCGTTGCAACTAATGAAAAACTGTTTTTT. As protein: CASSAVATNEKLFF. Full variable domain (outside the CDR3, taken from reference TRBV19 and TRBJ1-4): DGGITQSPKYLFRKEGQNVTLSCEQNLNHDAMYWYRQDPGQGLRLIYYSQIVNDFQKGDIAEGYSVSREKKESFPLTVTSAQKNPTAFYLCASSAVATNEKLFFGSGTQLSVL.

This clonotype was seen repeatedly, ten times or more. The V call is TRBV14, the J call TRBJ1-2, with D maybe TRBD1 (5 bases). The CDR3 has 14 amino acids. Trimming stripped 2 bases from V and 4 bases from J, with 11 bases between. Germline-derived CDR1 and CDR2 are SGHDN and FVKESK. For the CDR3, the DNA is TGTGCCAGCAGCCAATATGGCAGGGCCTATGGCTACACCTTC. Encoded protein: CASSQYGRAYGYTF.

As concerns this clonotype: A much larger clone lies one base from this, so it may be a read error. The chain combines TRBV20-1 with TRBJ1-2, with D tentatively TRBD1 (5 bases). The V end was cut by 0 bases, the J end by 12 bases, with 17 bases between. Germline CDR1 is DFQATT and CDR2 is SNEGSKA (reference sequence). This CDR3 has 13 residues. In DNA, the CDR3 is TGCAGTGCTAGAGAAAGAATAACTAGGGGCCACACCTTC. It yields the protein CSARERITRGHTF.

Ten or more counts support this clonotype. The chain recombines TRBV9 with TRBJ2-6; D gene unclear. Germline V gene lookup returns CDR1 SGDLS and CDR2 YYNGEE. The CDR3 totals 14 residues. Trimming took 3 bases from V and 0 from J, leaving 4 bases between them. The CDR3 sequence is CASSAGSGANVLTF. The CDR3 bases are TGTGCCAGCAGCGCAGGCTCTGGGGCCAACGTCCTGACTTTC.

This clonotype was counted ten times or more. The gene calls are TRBV5-4 and TRBJ2-1, with a weak D call TRBD2 (6 bases). CDR3 length equals 14 residues. Trimming took off 3 bases at V and 6 bases at J, with 13 bases between the two ends. Germline V gene data show CDR1 as SGHNT and CDR2 as YYREEE (reference sequence). CDR3 DNA sequence: TGTGCCAGCAGCTCGTCCGGGACTGTCAATGAGCAGTTCTTC. It encodes CASSSSGTVNEQFF.

This clonotype occurred many times. The chain recombines TRBV20-1 with TRBJ1-2; a weak D match, TRBD1 (5 bases). V lost 0 bases, J lost 4 bases, and 9 bases lay in between. The CDR3 runs 13 residues. From germline, CDR1 is DFQATT and CDR2 SNEGSKA (reference sequence). CDR3 in DNA: TGCAGTGCTAGAGATGACAGCCCCTATGGCTACACCTTC. It translates to CSARDDSPYGYTF.

This clonotype was seen repeatedly, ten times or more. This chain joins TRBV4-1 and TRBJ2-7, with 8 nucleotides matching TRBD1. The germline CDR1 and CDR2 sequences are MGHRA and YSYEKL. The V segment lost 1 base and the J segment 2 bases; nucleotides outside the gene matches: 10. CDR3 length: 17 amino acids. The chain's CDR3 is CASSQARARGRPYEQYF. CDR3 sequence (DNA): TGCGCCAGCAGCCAAGCAAGGGCCAGGGGGCGCCCCTACGAGCAGTACTTC.

At least ten counts were recorded for this clonotype. The gene calls are TRBV5-5 and TRBJ2-1; perhaps TRBD2 as D (5 bases). Germline-derived CDR1 and CDR2 are SGHKS and YYEKEE (reference sequence). CDR3 length: 13 amino acids. The ends were cut back, 2 bases at V and 7 bases at J, with 10 bases in the middle. CDR3 nucleotide sequence: TGTGCCAGCAGCTTAAATGGGAGAAATGAGCAGTTCTTC. It yields the protein CASSLNGRNEQFF.

This clonotype appeared many times. The V gene is TRBV13, the J gene TRBJ2-7, with D perhaps TRBD1 or TRBD2 (6 bases each). The V end lost 2 bases, the J end lost 7 bases, and 12 bases lay between the germline ends. The CDR3 loop spans 13 amino acids. Germline CDR1 reads PRHDT; CDR2 reads FYEKMQ (reference sequence). The CDR3 spells CASSLWGAVEQYF. CDR3 DNA sequence: TGTGCCAGCAGCTTATGGGGGGCGGTTGAGCAGTACTTC.

This clonotype has a count of ten or more. The chain uses TRBV14 and TRBJ2-1; 8 nucleotides match TRBD2. The trim removed 1 base at V and 10 bases at J, leaving 12 bases unmatched. The CDR3 runs 16 residues. The germline gives CDR1 SGHDN, CDR2 FVKESK. The CDR3 nucleotides read TGTGCCAGCAGCCAAGGTCTTGCCGAGCGGGGGAGGGAGCAGTTCTTC. Its translation: CASSQGLAERGREQFF.

Ten or more counts support this clonotype. The genes are TRBV18 and TRBJ2-1; 9 bases agree with TRBD1. V shed 5 bases and J 7 bases; nucleotides not matched to a gene: 9. The CDR3 length is 15 residues. Germline V gene data show CDR1 as KGHSH and CDR2 as LQKENI. The chain's CDR3 is CASSATGDRVNEQFF. CDR3 DNA: TGTGCCAGCTCAGCCACCGGGGACAGGGTAAATGAGCAGTTCTTC.

This chain connects TRBV12-3 or TRBV12-4 to TRBJ1-5, with a tentative D call TRBD1 (6 bases). Between the trimmed V and J ends, which lost 4 bases and 2 bases, there was a span of 12 bases. This CDR3 comprises 15 residues. The CDR3 DNA reads TGTGCCAGCAGTTCTGGGGGCTGGGGCAATCAGCCCCAGCATTTT. Residues: CASSSGGWGNQPQHF.

In this sample, this clonotype turned up many times. The chain carries TRBV9 and TRBJ1-4; D is ambiguous. Looked up from germline, CDR1 is SGDLS and CDR2 is YYNGEE. The V end was cut by 0 bases, the J end by 5 bases, with 8 bases between. This CDR3 has 14 amino acids. The chain's CDR3 is CASSVVSLNEKLFF. The CDR3 DNA reads TGTGCCAGCAGCGTAGTATCTTTGAATGAAAAACTGTTTTTT.

The chain uses TRBV20-1 and TRBJ2-1; 7 bases align to TRBD2. Trimming took 2 bases from V and 4 from J; bases not matched to a gene: 5. Germline V lookup: CDR1 DFQATT, CDR2 SNEGSKA (reference sequence). CDR3 length equals 14 residues. The CDR3 DNA follows: TGCAGTGCTAGACCTCTAGCGGAATACAATGAGCAGTTCTTC. It specifies CSARPLAEYNEQFF.

This clonotype was counted many times. This chain uses TRBV7-8 with TRBJ1-5; 10 positions agree with TRBD1. CDR3 length: 14 residues. The germline V gene encodes CDR1 SGHVS and CDR2 FQNEAQ. The V and J ends lost 5 bases and 5 bases, in that order; junction bases with no gene match: 3. CDR3 sequence (DNA): TGTGCCAGCAGCCGGGACAGGGGAGATCAGCCCCAGCATTTT. This codes for CASSRDRGDQPQHF.

This clonotype turned up a few times. The V and J genes are TRBV20-1 and TRBJ1-2; D may be TRBD1 (5 bases). The length of the CDR3 is 15 residues. The V end lost 3 bases, the J end lost 2 bases, and 16 bases lay between the germline ends. Looked up from germline, CDR1 is DFQATT and CDR2 is SNEGSKA (reference sequence). CDR3 residues: CSASALGGVNYGYTF. The CDR3 DNA is TGCAGTGCTAGTGCACTTGGGGGTGTGAACTATGGCTACACCTTC.

This clonotype was recorded at least ten times. The rearrangement links TRBV28 to TRBJ2-3; the match to TRBD1 covers 9 bases. This CDR3 is 14 amino acids long. J lost 5 bases, V lost 7 bases, and 7 bases had no gene match. The germline V gene encodes CDR1 MDHEN and CDR2 SYDVKM. CDR3 protein: CASTRTGVVDTQYF. The CDR3 nucleotides are TGTGCCAGCACCCGGACAGGGGTAGTAGATACGCAGTATTTT.

As regards this clonotype: It may be a read error: a sequence one base away is much more abundant. The V gene is TRBV7-9, the J gene TRBJ1-1; D not resolved. The CDR3 is made up of 12 amino acids. The V gene lost 1 base and the J gene lost 6 bases, with 6 bases spanning the gap. The germline CDR1 and CDR2 sequences are SEHNR and FQNEAQ (reference sequence). This CDR3 is CASSLDFSEAFF. The CDR3 DNA reads as TGTGCCAGCAGCTTAGATTTCTCTGAAGCTTTCTTT.

The chain couples TRBV10-3 to TRBJ2-5; D remains ambiguous. Germline CDR1 and CDR2: ENHRY and SYGVKD. The CDR3 has 13 amino acids. Trimming took 9 bases from V and 0 from J, leaving 11 bases between them. CDR3 sequence reads: CAMGSEYQETQYF. The CDR3 DNA reads as TGTGCCATGGGCTCTGAGTACCAAGAGACCCAGTACTTC.

There are many counts of this clonotype. V usage is TRBV7-9 and J usage is TRBJ2-5; 8 bases agree with TRBD1. The ends lost 1 base at V and 5 bases at J; junction bases unmatched: 9. The CDR3 spans 16 residues. Germline V gene data show CDR1 as SEHNR and CDR2 as FQNEAQ (reference sequence). CDR3 in DNA: TGTGCCAGCAGCTTAGATCTGACAGGGGAGGACGAGACCCAGTACTTC. It is translated as CASSLDLTGEDETQYF.

The chain is built from TRBV6-2 or TRBV6-3 and TRBJ1-5; D gene unclear. This CDR3 spans 16 amino acids. Germline CDR1 is MNHEY and CDR2 is SVGEGT. The V end lost 0 bases, the J end lost 2 bases, and 11 bases lay between the germline ends. CDR3 sequence: CASSYSESWGNQPQHF. CDR3 coding DNA: TGTGCCAGCAGTTACTCGGAGTCCTGGGGCAATCAGCCCCAGCATTTT.

There are many counts of this clonotype. V usage is TRBV7-2 and J usage is TRBJ1-4; D is unclear. V was cut by 1 base and J by 3 bases, with 6 bases left in between. The germline CDR1 and CDR2 sequences are SGHTA and FQGNSA. The CDR3 is 14 amino acids. For the CDR3, the DNA is TGTGCCAGCAGCTTAGGACGATCTAATGAAAAACTGTTTTTT. Translated, it gives CASSLGRSNEKLFF.